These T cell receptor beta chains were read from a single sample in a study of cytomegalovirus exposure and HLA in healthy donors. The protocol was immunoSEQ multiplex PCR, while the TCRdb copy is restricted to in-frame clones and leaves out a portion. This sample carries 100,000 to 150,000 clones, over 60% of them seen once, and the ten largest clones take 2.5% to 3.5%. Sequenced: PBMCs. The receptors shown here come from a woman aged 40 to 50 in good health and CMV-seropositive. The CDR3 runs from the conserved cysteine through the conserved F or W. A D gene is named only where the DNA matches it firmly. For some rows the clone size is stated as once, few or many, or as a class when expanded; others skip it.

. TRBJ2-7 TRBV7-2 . CASSSVRGYEQYF TGTGCCAGCAGCTCAGTACGAGGCTACGAGCAGTACTTC
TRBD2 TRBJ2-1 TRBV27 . CASSPSGTSGGGKNEQFF TGTGCCAGCAGTCCTTCCGGGACTAGCGGGGGTGGTAAAAATGAGCAGTTCTTC
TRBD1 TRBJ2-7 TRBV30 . CAWSAFGTGRSKYEQYF TGTGCCTGGAGTGCCTTTGGGACAGGGAGATCGAAGTACGAGCAGTACTTC
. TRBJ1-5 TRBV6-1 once CASSHRAGQPQHF TGTGCCAGCAGCCACAGGGCCGGCCAGCCCCAGCATTTT
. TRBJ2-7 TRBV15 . CATSRDLERQYF TGTGCCACCAGCAGAGATTTAGAGAGGCAGTACTTC
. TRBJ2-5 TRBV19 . CASSTGPAGETQYF TGTGCCAGTAGTACCGGGCCAGCAGGGGAGACCCAGTACTTC
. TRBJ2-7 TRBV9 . CASSIRGGNNEQYF TGTGCCAGCAGCATCCGTGGGGGGAACAACGAGCAGTACTTC
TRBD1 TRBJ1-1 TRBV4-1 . CASSQGQGARTEAFF TGCGCCAGCAGCCAGGGACAGGGGGCGCGAACTGAAGCTTTCTTT
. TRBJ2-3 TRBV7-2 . CASSSKGSDTQYF TGTGCCAGCAGCTCGAAGGGGTCGGATACGCAGTATTTT
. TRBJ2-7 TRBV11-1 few CASSLTRSYEQYF TGTGCCAGCAGCCTGACGAGGTCCTACGAGCAGTACTTC
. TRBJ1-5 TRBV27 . CALRGGAVNQPQHF TGTGCTTTAAGAGGCGGTGCGGTCAATCAGCCCCAGCATTTT
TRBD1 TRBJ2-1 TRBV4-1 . CASSPRTGPSDEQFF TGCGCCAGCAGCCCCCGGACAGGGCCGAGCGATGAGCAGTTCTTC
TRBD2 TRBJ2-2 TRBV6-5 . CASSYRGGTGELFF TGTGCCAGCAGTTACCGGGGGGGAACCGGGGAGCTGTTTTTT
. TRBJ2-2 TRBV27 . CASSLVRNTGELFF TGTGCCAGCAGTTTGGTCAGGAACACCGGGGAGCTGTTTTTT
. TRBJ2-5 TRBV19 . CASGQETQYF TGTGCCAGCGGCCAAGAGACCCAGTACTTC
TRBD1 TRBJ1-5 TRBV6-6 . CASSGQGANQPQHF TGTGCCAGCAGTGGACAGGGGGCCAATCAGCCCCAGCATTTT
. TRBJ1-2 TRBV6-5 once CASTLRRDHGYTF TGTGCCAGCACCCTAAGGAGGGATCATGGCTACACCTTC
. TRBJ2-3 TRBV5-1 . CASTSRGRTDTQYF TGCGCCAGCACCTCGAGAGGGAGGACAGATACGCAGTATTTT
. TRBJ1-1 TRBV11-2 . CASSSPTANTEAFF TGTGCCAGCAGCTCGCCGACAGCGAACACTGAAGCTTTCTTT
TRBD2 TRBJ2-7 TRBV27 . CASSWPPLLAGYSYEQYF TGTGCCAGCAGTTGGCCGCCGCTACTAGCGGGGTACTCCTACGAGCAGTACTTC
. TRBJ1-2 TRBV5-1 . CASSLERGYSGYTF TGCGCCAGCAGCTTGGAGAGGGGGTATTCTGGCTACACCTTC
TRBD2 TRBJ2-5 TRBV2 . CASGARGAGETQYF TGTGCCAGCGGGGCGCGGGGGGCGGGAGAGACCCAGTACTTC
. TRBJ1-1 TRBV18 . CASSLRALNTEAFF TGTGCCAGCTCCCTGAGGGCCTTGAACACTGAAGCTTTCTTT
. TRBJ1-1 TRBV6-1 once CASSGRGSDTEAFF TGTGCCAGCAGTGGAAGGGGGTCTGACACTGAAGCTTTCTTT
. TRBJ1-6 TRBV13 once CASSLGQGMRNSPLHF TGTGCCAGCAGCTTAGGCCAGGGGATGAGGAATTCACCCCTCCACTTT
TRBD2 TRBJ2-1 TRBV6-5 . CASSSSGGFYNEQFF TGTGCCAGCAGCTCCAGCGGGGGTTTCTACAATGAGCAGTTCTTC
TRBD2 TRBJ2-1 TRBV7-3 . CASSPGTSGNEQFF TGTGCCAGCAGCCCCGGGACTAGCGGCAATGAGCAGTTCTTC
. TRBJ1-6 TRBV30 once CAWRGWEADSPLHF TGTGCCTGGAGAGGGTGGGAGGCGGATTCACCCCTCCACTTT
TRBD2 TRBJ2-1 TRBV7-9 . CASSSASGGFYNEQFF TGTGCCAGCAGCTCGGCTAGCGGGGGGTTCTACAATGAGCAGTTCTTC
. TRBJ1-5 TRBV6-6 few CASSYSDSQPQHF TGTGCCAGCAGTTACTCGGACAGTCAGCCCCAGCATTTT
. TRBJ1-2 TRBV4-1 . CASSRPAGPNYGYTF TGCGCCAGCAGCCGTCCGGCAGGGCCTAACTATGGCTACACCTTC
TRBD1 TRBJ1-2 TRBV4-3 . CASSSPAGQGAYGYTF TGCGCCAGCAGCTCCCCCGCGGGACAGGGGGCCTATGGCTACACCTTC
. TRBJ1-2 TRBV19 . CALRGMGNYGYTF TGTGCTTTACGCGGGATGGGGAACTATGGCTACACCTTC
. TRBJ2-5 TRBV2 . CASNIDRSQETQYF TGTGCCAGCAATATAGACAGGAGCCAAGAGACCCAGTACTTC
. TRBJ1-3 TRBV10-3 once CAISPPTGSGGNTIYF TGTGCCATCAGTCCACCGACAGGATCGGGGGGAAACACCATATATTTT
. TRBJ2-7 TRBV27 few CASSPGIRTISYEQYF TGTGCCAGCAGTCCCGGGATTCGGACTATTTCCTACGAGCAGTACTTC
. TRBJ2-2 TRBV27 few CASSLSGAGELFF TGTGCCAGCAGTTTGTCAGGCGCCGGGGAGCTGTTTTTT
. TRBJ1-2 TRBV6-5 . CASSYATGYGYTF TGTGCCAGCAGTTACGCCACCGGCTATGGCTACACCTTC
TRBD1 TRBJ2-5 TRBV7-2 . CASSFGQGSGETQYF TGTGCCAGCAGCTTCGGACAGGGAAGTGGAGAGACCCAGTACTTC
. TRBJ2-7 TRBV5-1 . CASSLEGVPAYEQYF TGCGCCAGCAGCTTGGAAGGGGTACCTGCCTACGAGCAGTACTTC
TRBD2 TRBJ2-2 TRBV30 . CAWSGRVGGRPGELFF TGTGCCTGGAGTGGTAGAGTGGGAGGGAGACCCGGGGAGCTGTTTTTT
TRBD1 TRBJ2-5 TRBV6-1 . CASRTGGMETQYF TGTGCCAGCAGGACAGGGGGCATGGAGACCCAGTACTTC
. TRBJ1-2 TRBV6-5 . CASGLSGGYTF TGTGCCAGCGGGCTAAGCGGTGGCTACACCTTC
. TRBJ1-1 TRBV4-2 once CASSHDTEAFF TGTGCCAGCAGCCACGACACTGAAGCTTTCTTT
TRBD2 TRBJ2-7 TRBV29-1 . CSVELLAGGREQYF TGCAGCGTTGAGTTACTAGCGGGAGGTCGGGAGCAGTACTTC
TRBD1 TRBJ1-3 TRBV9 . CASSVAGGTGGNTIYF TGTGCCAGCAGCGTAGCTGGGGGGACAGGGGGAAACACCATATATTTT
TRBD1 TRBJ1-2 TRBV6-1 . CASSPPGQGRGYTF TGTGCCAGCAGTCCACCGGGACAGGGAAGAGGCTACACCTTC